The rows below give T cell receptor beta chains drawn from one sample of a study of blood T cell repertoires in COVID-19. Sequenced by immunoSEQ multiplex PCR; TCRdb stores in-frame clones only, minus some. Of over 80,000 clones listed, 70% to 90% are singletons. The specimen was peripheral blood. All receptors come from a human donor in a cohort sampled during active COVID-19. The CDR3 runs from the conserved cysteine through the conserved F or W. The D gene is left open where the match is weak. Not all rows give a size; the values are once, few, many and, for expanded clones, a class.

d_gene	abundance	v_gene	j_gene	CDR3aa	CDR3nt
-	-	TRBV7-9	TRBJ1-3	CASSPRGWTGNTIYF	TGTGCCAGCAGCCCCAGAGGTTGGACTGGAAACACCATATATTTT
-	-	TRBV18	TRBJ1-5	CASSPEGAGNQPQHF	TGTGCCAGCTCACCAGAGGGCGCCGGCAATCAGCCCCAGCATTTT
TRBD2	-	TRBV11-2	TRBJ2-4	CASSETSGSRNIQYF	TGTGCCAGCAGCGAGACTAGCGGGAGTCGAAACATTCAGTACTTC
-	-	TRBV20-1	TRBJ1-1	CSARGGGEAFF	TGCAGTGCTAGAGGGGGGGGTGAAGCTTTCTTT
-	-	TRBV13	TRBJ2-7	CASSFLNRADYEQYF	TGTGCCAGCAGCTTCCTTAACAGGGCGGACTACGAGCAGTACTTC
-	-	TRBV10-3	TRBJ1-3	CAVTGILNTIYF	TGTGCCGTAACAGGAATTTTGAACACCATATATTTT
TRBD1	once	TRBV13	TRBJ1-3	CASSIQGVSGNTIYF	TGTGCCAGCAGCATACAGGGGGTCTCTGGAAACACCATATATTTT
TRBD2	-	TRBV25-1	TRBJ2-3	CASSPGTRLNPSTDTQYF	TGTGCCAGCAGTCCCGGGACTAGACTGAACCCTAGCACAGATACGCAGTATTTT
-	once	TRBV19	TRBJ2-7	CATKGDEQYF	TGTGCCACCAAGGGGGACGAGCAGTACTTC
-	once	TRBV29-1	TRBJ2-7	CSVEDRAESYEQYF	TGCAGCGTTGAAGATAGAGCGGAATCGTACGAGCAGTACTTC
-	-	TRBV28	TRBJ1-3	CASSPQGSGNTIYF	TGTGCCAGTAGTCCACAGGGCTCTGGAAACACCATATATTTT
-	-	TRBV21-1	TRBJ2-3	CASSPHRLAGGADTQYF	TGTGCCAGCAGCCCGCATCGACTAGCGGGAGGGGCAGATACGCAGTATTTT
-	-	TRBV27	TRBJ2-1	CASSRTQGRSYNEQFF	TGTGCCAGCAGTCGAACGCAGGGGAGATCCTACAATGAGCAGTTCTTC
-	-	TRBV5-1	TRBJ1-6	CASSLAGNGGSDSPLHF	TGCGCCAGCAGCTTGGCCGGGAATGGGGGGTCCGATTCACCCCTCCACTTT
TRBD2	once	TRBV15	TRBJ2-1	CATSSQREGPEQFF	TGTGCCACCTCCTCTCAGCGGGAGGGTCCGGAGCAGTTCTTC
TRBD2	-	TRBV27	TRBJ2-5	CASSFSERELEETQYF	TGTGCCAGCAGTTTCTCCGAGCGGGAGTTGGAAGAGACCCAGTACTTC
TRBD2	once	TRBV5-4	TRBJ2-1	CASSRPGEGSYNEQFF	TGTGCCAGCAGCAGACCTGGGGAGGGCTCCTACAATGAGCAGTTCTTC
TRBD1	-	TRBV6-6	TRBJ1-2	CASSGPDRGYYGYTF	TGTGCCAGCAGTGGCCCGGACAGGGGTTATTATGGCTACACCTTC
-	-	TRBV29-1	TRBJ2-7	CSVYSGAGGYEQYF	TGCAGCGTTTATTCAGGGGCTGGGGGCTACGAGCAGTACTTC
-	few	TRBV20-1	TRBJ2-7	CSARSGHEQYF	TGCAGTGCTAGGTCAGGTCACGAGCAGTACTTC
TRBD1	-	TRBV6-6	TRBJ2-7	CASSSEGQSSYEQYF	TGTGCCAGCAGTAGCGAGGGACAGAGCTCCTACGAGCAGTACTTC
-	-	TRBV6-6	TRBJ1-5	CACGRRGVGNQPQHF	TGTGCCTGTGGGCGTCGGGGTGTGGGAAATCAGCCCCAGCATTTT
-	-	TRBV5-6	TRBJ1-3	CASSEQGVPGNTIYF	TGTGCCAGCAGCGAACAGGGTGTTCCTGGAAACACCATATATTTT
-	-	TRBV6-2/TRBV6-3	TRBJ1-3	CASSSLSGSGNTIYF	TGTGCCAGCAGTTCCCTATCGGGCTCTGGAAACACCATATATTTT
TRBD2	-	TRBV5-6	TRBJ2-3	CASSLTLRLAATDTQYF	TGTGCCAGCAGCTTAACTCTACGACTAGCGGCCACAGATACGCAGTATTTT
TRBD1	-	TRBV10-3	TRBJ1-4	CAITSDRERELFF	TGTGCCATCACCTCCGACAGGGAGCGGGAACTGTTTTTT
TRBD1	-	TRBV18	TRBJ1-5	CASSPQRMTGSNQPQHF	TGTGCCAGCTCACCACAGAGGATGACAGGGAGCAATCAGCCCCAGCATTTT
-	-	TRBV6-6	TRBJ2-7	CASSSSTVITSYEQYF	TGTGCCAGCAGCTCTTCGACAGTTATCACCTCCTACGAGCAGTACTTC
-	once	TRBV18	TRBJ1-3	CASSPDTRTSGNTIYF	TGTGCCAGCTCACCCGACACTCGAACCTCTGGAAACACCATATATTTT
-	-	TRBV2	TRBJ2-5	CASSGGTQYF	TGTGCCAGCAGCGGTGGGACCCAGTACTTC
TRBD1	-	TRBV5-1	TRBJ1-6	CASSLSGGTGGSGNSPLHF	TGCGCCAGCAGCTTGTCCGGTGGGACAGGGGGCTCGGGAAATTCACCCCTCCACTTT
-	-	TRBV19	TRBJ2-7	CASSLSGGTYEQYF	TGTGCCAGTAGTTTATCAGGGGGGACCTACGAGCAGTACTTC
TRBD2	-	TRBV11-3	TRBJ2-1	CASSLGTSGSLNWKKQFF	TGTGCCAGCAGCTTGGGGACTAGCGGGAGTCTCAATTGGAAAAAGCAGTTCTTC
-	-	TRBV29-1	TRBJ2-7	CSVEEPRYEQYF	TGCAGCGTTGAGGAGCCCCGCTACGAGCAGTACTTC
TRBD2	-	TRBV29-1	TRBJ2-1	CSVRTSGSLGEQFF	TGCAGCGTTCGGACTAGCGGGAGTCTAGGTGAGCAGTTCTTC
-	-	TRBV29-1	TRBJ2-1	CSAEGFGQIGEQFF	TGCAGCGCCGAGGGTTTCGGACAGATCGGCGAGCAGTTCTTC
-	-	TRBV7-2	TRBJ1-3	CASSLQGLSGNTIYF	TGTGCCAGCAGCTTACAGGGGCTCTCTGGAAACACCATATATTTT
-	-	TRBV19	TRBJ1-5	CASSSSGGNQPQHF	TGTGCCAGTAGTTCTTCGGGGGGAAACCAGCCCCAGCATTTT
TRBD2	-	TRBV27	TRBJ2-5	CASSALRAGGETQYF	TGTGCCAGCAGTGCGCTAAGAGCGGGAGGGGAGACCCAGTACTTC
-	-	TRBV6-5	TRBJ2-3	CASSYLVGSTDTQYF	TGTGCCAGCAGTTACCTAGTTGGTAGCACAGATACGCAGTATTTT
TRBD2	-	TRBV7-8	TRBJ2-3	CASSLGTSGSADTQYF	TGTGCCAGCAGCTTAGGGACTAGCGGGAGCGCAGATACGCAGTATTTT
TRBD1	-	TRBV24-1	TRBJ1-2	CATSDSPDRGLRGYTF	TGTGCCACCAGTGATTCCCCGGACAGGGGGCTGAGGGGCTACACCTTC
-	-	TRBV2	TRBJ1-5	CASSASRNQPQHF	TGTGCCAGCAGTGCCAGTCGCAATCAGCCCCAGCATTTT
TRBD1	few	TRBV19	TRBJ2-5	CASQSGTEDQETQYF	TGTGCCAGTCAATCCGGGACAGAGGACCAAGAGACCCAGTACTTC
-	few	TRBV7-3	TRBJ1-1	CASSLKGGFGMNTEAFF	TGTGCCAGCAGCTTAAAAGGGGGATTCGGGATGAACACTGAAGCTTTCTTT
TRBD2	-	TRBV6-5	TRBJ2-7	CASSYSSGGPIYEQYF	TGTGCCAGCAGTTACTCTTCGGGAGGGCCAATTTACGAGCAGTACTTC